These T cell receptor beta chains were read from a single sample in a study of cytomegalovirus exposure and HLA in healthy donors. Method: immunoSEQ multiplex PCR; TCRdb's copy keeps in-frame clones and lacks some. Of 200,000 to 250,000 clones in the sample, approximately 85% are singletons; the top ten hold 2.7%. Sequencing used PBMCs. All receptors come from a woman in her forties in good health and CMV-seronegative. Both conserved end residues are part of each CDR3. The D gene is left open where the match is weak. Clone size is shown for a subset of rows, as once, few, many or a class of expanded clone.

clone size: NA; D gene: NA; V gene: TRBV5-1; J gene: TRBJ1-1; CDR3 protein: CASSLDRVDTEAFF; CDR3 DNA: TGCGCCAGCAGCTTGGACAGGGTTGACACTGAAGCTTTCTTT
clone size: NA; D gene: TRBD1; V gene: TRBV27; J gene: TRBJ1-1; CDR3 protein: CASSLGQEFVAFF; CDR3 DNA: TGTGCCAGCAGTTTAGGACAGGAGTTCGTAGCTTTCTTT
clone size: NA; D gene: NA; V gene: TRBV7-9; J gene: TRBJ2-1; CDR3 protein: CASSSVDWGAYNEQFF; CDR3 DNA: TGTGCCAGCAGCTCCGTTGACTGGGGCGCCTACAATGAGCAGTTCTTC
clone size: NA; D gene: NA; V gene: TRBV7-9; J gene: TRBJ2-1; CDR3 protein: CASSLERGLLYNEQFF; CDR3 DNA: TGTGCCAGCAGCTTAGAAAGGGGACTCCTCTACAATGAGCAGTTCTTC
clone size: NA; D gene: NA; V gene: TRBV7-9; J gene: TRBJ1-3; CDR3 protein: CASSLAMRGSGNTIYF; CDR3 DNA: TGTGCCAGCAGCTTAGCAATGCGGGGCTCTGGAAACACCATATATTTT
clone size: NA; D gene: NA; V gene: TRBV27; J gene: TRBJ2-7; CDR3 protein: CASGLGGYEQYF; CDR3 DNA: TGTGCCAGCGGCCTAGGGGGCTACGAGCAGTACTTC
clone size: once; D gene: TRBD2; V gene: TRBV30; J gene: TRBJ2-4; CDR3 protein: CAWSKRLTSGKNIQYF; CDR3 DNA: TGTGCCTGGAGTAAAAGATTGACTAGCGGAAAAAACATTCAGTACTTC
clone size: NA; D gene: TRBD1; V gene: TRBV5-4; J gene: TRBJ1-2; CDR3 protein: CASSLALTGVRNYGYTF; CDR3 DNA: TGTGCCAGCAGCTTGGCTCTCACAGGGGTTCGAAACTATGGCTACACCTTC
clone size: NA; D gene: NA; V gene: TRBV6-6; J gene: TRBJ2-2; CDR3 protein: CASSRITGELFF; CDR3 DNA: TGTGCCAGCAGTCGTATCACCGGGGAGCTGTTTTTT
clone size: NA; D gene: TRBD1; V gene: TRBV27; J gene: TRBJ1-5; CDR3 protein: CASSLYSTGYNQPQHF; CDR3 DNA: TGTGCCAGCAGTTTATACTCGACAGGGTACAATCAGCCCCAGCATTTT
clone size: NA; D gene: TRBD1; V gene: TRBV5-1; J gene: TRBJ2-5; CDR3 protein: CASATGGGETQYF; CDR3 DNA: TGCGCCAGCGCTACAGGGGGAGGAGAGACCCAGTACTTC
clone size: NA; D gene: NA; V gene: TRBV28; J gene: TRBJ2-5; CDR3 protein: CASSPPAGYRKSQETRYF; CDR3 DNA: TGTGCCAGCAGTCCACCGGCGGGCTATAGAAAATCCCAGGAGACCCGGTACTTC
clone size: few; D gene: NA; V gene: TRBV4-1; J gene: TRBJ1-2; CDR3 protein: CASSLSGSGYTF; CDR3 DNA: TGCGCCAGCAGCCTCTCTGGGAGTGGCTACACCTTC
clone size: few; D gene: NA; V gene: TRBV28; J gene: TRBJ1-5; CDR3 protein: CASSEQVWQPQHF; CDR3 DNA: TGTGCCAGCAGTGAACAGGTATGGCAGCCCCAGCATTTT
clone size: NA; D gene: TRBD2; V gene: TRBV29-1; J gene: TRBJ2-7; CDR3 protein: CSVEKREYPYEQYF; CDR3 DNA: TGCAGCGTTGAAAAGCGGGAGTATCCCTACGAGCAGTACTTC
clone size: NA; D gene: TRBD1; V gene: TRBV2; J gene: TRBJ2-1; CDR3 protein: CAGVQGRGFSDEQFF; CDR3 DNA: TGTGCCGGCGTACAGGGGCGCGGATTTTCAGATGAGCAGTTCTTC
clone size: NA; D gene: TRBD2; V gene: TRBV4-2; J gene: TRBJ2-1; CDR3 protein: CASSQDGLAGVYNEQFF; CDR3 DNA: TGTGCCAGCAGCCAAGATGGCCTAGCGGGAGTATACAATGAGCAGTTCTTC
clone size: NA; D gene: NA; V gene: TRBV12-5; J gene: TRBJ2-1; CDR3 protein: CASGFGYNEQFF; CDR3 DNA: TGTGCTAGTGGTTTCGGTTACAATGAGCAGTTCTTC
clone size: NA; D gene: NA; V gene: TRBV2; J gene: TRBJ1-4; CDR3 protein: CASSDKGEGEKLFF; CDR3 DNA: TGTGCCAGCAGTGACAAAGGGGAGGGGGAAAAACTGTTTTTT
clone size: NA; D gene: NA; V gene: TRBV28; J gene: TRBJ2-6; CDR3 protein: CASSSEWDIRYSGANVLTF; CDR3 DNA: TGTGCCAGCAGTTCTGAGTGGGACATCCGTTACTCTGGGGCCAACGTCCTGACTTTC
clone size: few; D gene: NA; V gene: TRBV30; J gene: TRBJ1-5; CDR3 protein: CAWSVEGNQPQHF; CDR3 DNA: TGTGCCTGGAGTGTAGAGGGAAACCAGCCCCAGCATTTT
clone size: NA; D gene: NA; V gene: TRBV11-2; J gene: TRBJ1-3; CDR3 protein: CASSLGPGGSGNTIYF; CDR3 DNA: TGTGCCAGCAGCTTAGGTCCGGGGGGCTCTGGAAACACCATATATTTT
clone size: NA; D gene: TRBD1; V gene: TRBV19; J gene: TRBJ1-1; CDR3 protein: CASSTHGTGVREAFF; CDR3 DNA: TGTGCCAGTAGTACTCATGGGACAGGCGTCCGTGAAGCTTTCTTT
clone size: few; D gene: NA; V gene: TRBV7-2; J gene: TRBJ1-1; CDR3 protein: CASSLSGLANTEAFF; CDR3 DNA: TGTGCCAGCAGCTTGTCCGGGCTAGCGAACACTGAAGCTTTCTTT
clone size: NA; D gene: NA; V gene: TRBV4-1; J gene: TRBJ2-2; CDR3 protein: CASSQGIPGDRELFF; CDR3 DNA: TGCGCCAGCAGCCAAGGAATACCGGGAGATAGGGAGCTGTTTTTT
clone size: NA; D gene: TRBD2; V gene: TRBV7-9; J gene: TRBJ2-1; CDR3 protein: CASSLTSGRNEQFF; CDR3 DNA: TGTGCCAGCAGCTTGACTAGCGGACGCAATGAGCAGTTCTTC
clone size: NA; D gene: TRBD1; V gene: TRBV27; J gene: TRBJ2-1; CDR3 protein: CASSPSGTGGYNEQFF; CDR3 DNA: TGTGCCAGCAGTCCGAGCGGGACAGGGGGCTACAATGAGCAGTTCTTC
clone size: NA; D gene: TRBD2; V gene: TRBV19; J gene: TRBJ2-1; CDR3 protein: CASSTAGGTYNEQFF; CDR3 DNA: TGTGCCAGTAGTACAGCGGGGGGGACCTACAATGAGCAGTTCTTC
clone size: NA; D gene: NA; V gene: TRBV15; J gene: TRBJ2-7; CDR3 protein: CATRPGLPPGEQYF; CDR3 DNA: TGTGCCACTAGGCCGGGACTTCCTCCTGGCGAGCAGTACTTC
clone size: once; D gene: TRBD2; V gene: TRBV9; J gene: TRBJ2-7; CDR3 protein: CASSPGGGPQEQYF; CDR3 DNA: TGTGCCAGCAGCCCCGGGGGGGGCCCCCAAGAGCAGTACTTC
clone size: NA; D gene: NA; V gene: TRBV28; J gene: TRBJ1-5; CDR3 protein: CASTSPRDYSNQPQHF; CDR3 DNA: TGTGCCAGCACATCCCCCCGAGACTATAGCAATCAGCCCCAGCATTTT
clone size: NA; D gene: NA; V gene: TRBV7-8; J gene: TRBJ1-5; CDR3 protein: CASSDRGLGGRQPQHF; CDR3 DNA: TGTGCCAGCAGCGATAGGGGTTTGGGGGGTCGACAGCCCCAGCATTTT
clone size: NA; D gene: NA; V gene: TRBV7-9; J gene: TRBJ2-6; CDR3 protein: CASSLSGGANVLTF; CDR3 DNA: TGTGCCAGCAGCTTAAGCGGTGGGGCCAACGTCCTGACTTTC
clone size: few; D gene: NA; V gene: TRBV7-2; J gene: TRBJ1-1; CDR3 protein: CASTSLPGNTEAFF; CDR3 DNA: TGTGCCAGCACCTCTCTCCCCGGGAACACTGAAGCTTTCTTT
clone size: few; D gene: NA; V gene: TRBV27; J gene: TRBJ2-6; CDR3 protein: CASSLRSVQGAGANVLTF; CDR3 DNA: TGTGCCAGCAGTTTACGGTCCGTTCAGGGTGCTGGGGCCAACGTCCTGACTTTC
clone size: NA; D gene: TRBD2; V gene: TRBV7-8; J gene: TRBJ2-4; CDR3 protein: CASSLGLANHIQYF; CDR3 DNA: TGTGCCAGCAGCCTGGGACTAGCGAACCACATTCAGTACTTC
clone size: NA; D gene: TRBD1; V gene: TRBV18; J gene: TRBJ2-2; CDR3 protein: CASSPPNRGTTGELFF; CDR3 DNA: TGTGCCAGCTCACCACCGAACAGGGGGACCACCGGGGAGCTGTTTTTT
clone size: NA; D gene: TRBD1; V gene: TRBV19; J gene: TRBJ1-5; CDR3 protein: CASSSGTGGKNQPQHF; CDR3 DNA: TGTGCCAGTAGCAGTGGGACAGGGGGAAAGAATCAGCCCCAGCATTTT
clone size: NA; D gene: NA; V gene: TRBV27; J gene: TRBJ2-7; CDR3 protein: CASSQAFSSYEQYF; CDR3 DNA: TGTGCCAGCAGTCAAGCGTTCAGCTCCTACGAGCAGTACTTC
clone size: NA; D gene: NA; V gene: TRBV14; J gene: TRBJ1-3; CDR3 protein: CASSQGTSRGNTIYF; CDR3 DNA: TGTGCCAGCAGCCAAGGGACTTCGCGAGGAAACACCATATATTTT
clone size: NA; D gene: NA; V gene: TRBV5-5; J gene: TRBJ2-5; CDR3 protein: CASSQGGPTSETQYF; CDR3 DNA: TGTGCCAGCAGCCAGGGGGGACCCACTTCAGAGACCCAGTACTTC
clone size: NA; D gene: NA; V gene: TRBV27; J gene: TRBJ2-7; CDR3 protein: CASSLGRLDEQYF; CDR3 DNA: TGTGCCAGCAGTTTGGGGCGGCTTGACGAGCAGTACTTC
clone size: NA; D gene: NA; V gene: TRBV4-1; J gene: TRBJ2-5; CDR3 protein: CASSLAAQETQYF; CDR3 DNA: TGCGCCAGCAGCCTAGCGGCGCAAGAGACCCAGTACTTC
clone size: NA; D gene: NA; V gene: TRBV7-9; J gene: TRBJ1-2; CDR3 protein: CASSLSMAGDDGYTF; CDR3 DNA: TGTGCCAGCAGCCTTAGTATGGCAGGGGACGATGGCTACACCTTC
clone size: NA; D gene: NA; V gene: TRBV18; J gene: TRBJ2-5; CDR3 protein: CASSDSQETQYF; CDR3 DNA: TGTGCCAGCTCAGACAGCCAAGAGACCCAGTACTTC